This is a list of T cell receptor beta chains from one sample in a study of blood T cell repertoires in COVID-19. The data were produced by immunoSEQ multiplex PCR, yet TCRdb's version contains in-frame clones alone and is incomplete. The sample includes approximately 140,000 clones, over 65% of them seen just once. Sequencing was carried out using peripheral blood. The receptors here all came from a man aged 50-59 years with acute or convalescent COVID-19. Each CDR3 is given with its conserved first and last residue. A D gene is named only where the DNA matches it firmly. Clone size appears in some rows only: once, few, many, or a class for an expanded clone.

d_gene,j_gene,abundance,v_gene,CDR3nt,CDR3aa
TRBD1,TRBJ2-3,.,TRBV6-5,TGTGCCAGCAAGAAGGGACAGGGGGGCACAGATACGCAGTATTTT,CASKKGQGGTDTQYF
TRBD1,TRBJ2-1,.,TRBV18,TGTGCCAGCTCAACCCGGACAGGGCGAAATGAGCAGTTCTTC,CASSTRTGRNEQFF
TRBD2,TRBJ2-1,few,TRBV13,TGTGCCAGCAGCGTAAGGACTAGCGGCTCCTACAATGAGCAGTTCTTC,CASSVRTSGSYNEQFF
TRBD1,TRBJ1-2,.,TRBV2,TGTGCCAGCAGTGTTTCCGGGACAGCGGACTATGGCTACACCTTC,CASSVSGTADYGYTF
.,TRBJ2-1,.,TRBV18,TGTGCCAGCTCACCAGATATGGACAGCTCCTACAATGAGCAGTTCTTC,CASSPDMDSSYNEQFF
.,TRBJ2-3,.,TRBV5-1,TGCGCCAGCAGTTTATACCGGGGTGATACGCAGTATTTT,CASSLYRGDTQYF
TRBD1,TRBJ1-2,many,TRBV20-1,TGCAGTGCTAGTGGACAGGTGATGACCAGACGCAGTGGCTACACCTTC,CSASGQVMTRRSGYTF
TRBD2,TRBJ2-3,.,TRBV3-1/TRBV3-2,TGTGCCAGCAGCCAAGATGGGGCGGGGGTTAGCACAGATACGCAGTATTTT,CASSQDGAGVSTDTQYF
TRBD1,TRBJ2-1,few,TRBV25-1,TGTGCCAGCAGTGAATTAGTGGACAGGGGGGGGAATGAGCAGTTCTTC,CASSELVDRGGNEQFF
TRBD1,TRBJ1-5,.,TRBV19,TGTGCCAGTAGTATAGGGCAGGGGGCGATCAATCAGCCCCAGCATTTT,CASSIGQGAINQPQHF
TRBD1,TRBJ1-5,.,TRBV5-6,TGTGCCAGCAGCCAGGGACAGTTCAATCAGCCCCAGCATTTT,CASSQGQFNQPQHF